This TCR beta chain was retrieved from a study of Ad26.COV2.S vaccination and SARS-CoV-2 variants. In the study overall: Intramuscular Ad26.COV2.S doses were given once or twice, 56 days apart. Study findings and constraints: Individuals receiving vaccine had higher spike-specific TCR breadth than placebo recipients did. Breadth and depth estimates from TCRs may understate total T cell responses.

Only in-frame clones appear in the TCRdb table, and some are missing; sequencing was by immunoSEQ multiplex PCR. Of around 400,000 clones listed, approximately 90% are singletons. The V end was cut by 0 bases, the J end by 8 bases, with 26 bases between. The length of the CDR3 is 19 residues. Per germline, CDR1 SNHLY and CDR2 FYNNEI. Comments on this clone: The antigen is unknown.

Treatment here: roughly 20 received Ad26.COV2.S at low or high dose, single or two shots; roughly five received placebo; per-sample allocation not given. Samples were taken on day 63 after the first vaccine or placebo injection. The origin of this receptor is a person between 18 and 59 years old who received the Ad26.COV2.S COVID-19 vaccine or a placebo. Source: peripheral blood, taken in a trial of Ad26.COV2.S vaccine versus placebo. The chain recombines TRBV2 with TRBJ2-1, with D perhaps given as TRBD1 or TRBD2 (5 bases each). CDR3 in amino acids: CASSEALTPMDGDRHEQFF. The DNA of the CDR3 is TGTGCCAGCAGTGAAGCGCTTACTCCAATGGACGGGGACCGTCATGAGCAGTTCTTC.